This passage covers 10 T cell receptor beta chains from one sample sequenced in a study of monozygotic twins with cystic fibrosis. Assay: immunoSEQ multiplex PCR; the TCRdb copy retains only in-frame clones and omits some. The repertoire holds about 21,000 clones, with under 95% as singletons. The sample taken for sequencing was blood. Source of these receptors: a girl aged 2 to 10 with cystic fibrosis.

This chain joins TRBV7-9 and TRBJ1-4; D might be TRBD1 (6 bases). V gave up 5 bases and J gave up 2 bases, with 12 bases separating them. The V gene's germline CDR1 is SEHNR and CDR2 FQNEAQ (reference sequence). The length of the CDR3 is 15 residues. The CDR3 loop reads CASSVGTSTNEKLFF. As DNA, the CDR3 is TGTGCCAGCAGCGTAGGGACATCGACTAATGAAAAACTGTTTTTT. The full variable domain, its missing parts supplied by reference TRBV7-9 and TRBJ1-4, is DTGVSQNPRHKITKRGQNVTFRCDPISEHNRLYWYRQTLGQGPEFLTYFQNEAQLEKSRLLSDRFSAERPKGSFSTLEIQRTEQGDSAMYLCASSVGTSTNEKLFFGSGTQLSVL.

The chain uses TRBV6-1 and TRBJ1-2; perhaps TRBD1 as D (6 bases). The germline CDR1 and CDR2 sequences are MNHNS and SASEGT. CDR3 length: 19 residues. Trimming shortened V by 0 bases and J by 4 bases, and 24 bases separated the two germline ends. CDR3 amino acids: CASSEAGQGSWYLVYGYTF. CDR3 nucleotide sequence: TGTGCCAGCAGTGAAGCGGGGCAGGGGTCTTGGTATTTGGTCTATGGCTACACCTTC.

The chain combines TRBV5-1 with TRBJ1-1; no clear D. The germline V and J ends were trimmed by 3 bases and 6 bases, with 21 bases remaining between them. The germline V gene has CDR1 SGHRS and CDR2 YFSETQ. CDR3 length: 16 residues. The CDR3 DNA sequence: TGCGCCAGCAGCTCCAAACCGACACGGGGAAAGGCTGAAGCTTTCTTT. Amino acid sequence: CASSSKPTRGKAEAFF.

V and J are TRBV6-1 and TRBJ2-3; 8 bases are shared with TRBD1. Germline V lookup: CDR1 MNHNS, CDR2 SASEGT. V was clipped by 2 bases and J by 5 bases; unmatched bases: 6. The CDR3 is made up of 15 amino acids. As DNA, the CDR3 is TGTGCCAGCAGTGAACTGATACAGGGGGTAGATACGCAGTATTTT. This encodes CASSELIQGVDTQYF.

The genes are TRBV11-2 and TRBJ2-1; D assignment may be TRBD1 or TRBD2 (6 bases each). From germline, CDR1 is SGHAT and CDR2 FQNNGV. The CDR3 covers 14 residues. The V gene lost 4 bases and the J gene lost 8 bases, with 15 bases spanning the gap. The CDR3 region has the DNA TGTGCCAGCAGCTCCAGACAAGGGGGGCATGAGCAGTTCTTC. Its translation: CASSSRQGGHEQFF.

This chain uses TRBV10-1 with TRBJ2-5; D remains ambiguous. The CDR3 has 13 amino acids. CDR1 WNHNN and CDR2 SYGVQD come from the germline V gene (reference sequence). V lost 4 bases to trimming and J lost 1 base, with 7 bases between them. The CDR3 reads CASSAVRQETQYF. The CDR3 coding sequence is TGCGCCAGCAGTGCGGTCCGCCAAGAGACCCAGTACTTC.

The chain uses TRBV19 and TRBJ2-6; no definite D call. CDR1 LNHDA and CDR2 SQIVND come from the germline V gene (reference sequence). The CDR3 is 14 amino acids. V lost 5 bases and J lost 0, with 5 bases in between. This CDR3 reads CASSDGSGANVLTF. The CDR3 region has the DNA TGTGCCAGTAGTGACGGCTCTGGGGCCAACGTCCTGACTTTC.

The gene calls are TRBV4-1 and TRBJ2-5, with D possibly being TRBD1 (5 bases). CDR1 and CDR2 (germline): MGHRA, YSYEKL. The CDR3 runs 18 residues. V lost 0 bases and J lost 1, with 18 bases in between. CDR3 in DNA: TGCGCCAGCAGCCAAGATCCCCCCGCAGGGCGCACCCAAGAGACCCAGTACTTC. As protein: CASSQDPPAGRTQETQYF.

This clone was counted once. The chain has TRBV30 and TRBJ1-1; 7 nucleotides match TRBD1. This CDR3 contains 13 residues. Trimming removed 1 base from V and 5 bases from J; junction bases left unmatched: 4. Germline V gives CDR1 GTSNPN, CDR2 SVGIG (reference sequence). The CDR3 DNA follows: TGTGCCTGGAGTGGGACAGGCGGTACTGAAGCTTTCTTT. The encoded protein is CAWSGTGGTEAFF.

The gene calls are TRBV10-3 and TRBJ2-3; D is possibly TRBD2 (6 bases). The CDR3 has 13 residues. The germline gives CDR1 ENHRY, CDR2 SYGVKD. Trimming cost V 10 bases and J 5 bases, with 16 bases left between them. This CDR3 is CATRLDVRDTQYF. The CDR3 DNA is TGTGCCACCAGACTAGATGTAAGAGATACGCAGTATTTT.